Reported below is one T cell receptor (beta chain). The antigen remains unidentified. This specimen belongs to a study of cytomegalovirus exposure and HLA in healthy donors. Overall study findings and caveats: Compared with the roughly 670-donor mean, an Asian-associated ancestry cluster reportedly had fewer N-insertions, according to a later analysis. Several V segments, TRBV6-2 and TRBV6-3 among them, could not be told apart and were dropped.

The germline V gene encodes CDR1 SEHNR and CDR2 FQNEAQ (reference sequence). The J segment lost 4 bases and the V segment lost 5 bases, leaving 5 bases of the junction unmatched. This CDR3 contains 15 residues. 13 Jbeta primers and 60 Vbeta primers were used for the PCR. Using immunoSEQ multiplex PCR, the repertoire was profiled, and TCRdb retains in-frame clones only, with some absent. The table shows about 140,000 clones, with under 70% occurring only once. This TCR was recovered from a man younger than 40 in good health and CMV-seropositive. The chain joins TRBV7-9 to TRBJ2-1, with TRBD1 matching over 10 bases. Material for sequencing was PBMCs. CDR3 DNA sequence: TGTGCCAGCAGCCTCCGGGACAGGGGATACAATGAGCAGTTCTTC. Protein product: CASSLRDRGYNEQFF.